This section outlines one TCR beta chain sequence together with its context. The sample originates from a study of T cell responses to AZD1222 COVID-19 vaccine. TCRdb's table, derived via immunoSEQ multiplex PCR, lists solely in-frame clones and lacks some. Among some 110,000 clones, over 75% were seen once, and the ten largest hold 6% to 8%. CDR1 and CDR2 from the germline V gene are MNHEY and SMNVEV (reference sequence). The J segment lost 1 base and the V segment lost 9 bases, leaving 15 bases of the junction unmatched. The CDR3 contains 18 residues. The genes are TRBV27 and TRBJ1-6; TRBD1 matches 7 bases. The TCR sequence derives from an adult in good health. The sample here was peripheral blood, taken on day 0 of AZD1222 vaccination. The CDR3 nucleotides read TGTGCCAGTTCGGAGACAGGGCAGATTACATCCTATAATTCACCCCTCCACTTT. Protein product: CASSETGQITSYNSPLHF.